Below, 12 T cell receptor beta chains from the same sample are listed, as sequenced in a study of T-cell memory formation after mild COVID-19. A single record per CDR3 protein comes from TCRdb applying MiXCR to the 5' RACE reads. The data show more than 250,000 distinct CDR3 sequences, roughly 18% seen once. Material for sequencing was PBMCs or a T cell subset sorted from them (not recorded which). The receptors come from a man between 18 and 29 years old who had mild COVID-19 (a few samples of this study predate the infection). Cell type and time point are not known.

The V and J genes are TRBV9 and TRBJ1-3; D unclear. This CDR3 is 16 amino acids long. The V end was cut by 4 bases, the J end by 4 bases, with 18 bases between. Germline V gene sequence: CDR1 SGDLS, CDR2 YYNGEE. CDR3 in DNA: TGTGCCAGCAGCCCTTACATTAAAGGCTCAGGAAACACCATATATTTT. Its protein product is CASSPYIKGSGNTIYF.

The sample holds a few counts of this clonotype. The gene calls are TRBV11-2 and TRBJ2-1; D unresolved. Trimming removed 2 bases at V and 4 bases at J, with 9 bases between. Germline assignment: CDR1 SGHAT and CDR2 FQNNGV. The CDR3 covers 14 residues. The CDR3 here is CASSLLRSYNEQFF. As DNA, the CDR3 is TGTGCCAGCAGCTTACTACGCAGTTACAATGAGCAGTTCTTC.

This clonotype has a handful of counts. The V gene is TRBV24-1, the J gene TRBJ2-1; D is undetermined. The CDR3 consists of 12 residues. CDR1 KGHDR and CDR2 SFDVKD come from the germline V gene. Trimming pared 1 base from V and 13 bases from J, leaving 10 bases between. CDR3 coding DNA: TGTGCCACCAGTGATTTCGCAGGAAGCCAGTTCTTC. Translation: CATSDFAGSQFF.

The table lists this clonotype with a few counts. The CDR3 sequence is CASSNSGPTGFFPEQFF. The CDR3 DNA sequence: TGCGCCAGCAGTAACTCGGGACCGACAGGGTTCTTCCCTGAGCAGTTCTTC. The V call is TRBV5-1, the J call TRBJ2-1; 7 positions agree with TRBD1. The CDR3 has 17 residues. Trimming cost V 5 bases and J 9 bases; bases outside gene matches: 20. The germline gives CDR1 SGHRS, CDR2 YFSETQ.

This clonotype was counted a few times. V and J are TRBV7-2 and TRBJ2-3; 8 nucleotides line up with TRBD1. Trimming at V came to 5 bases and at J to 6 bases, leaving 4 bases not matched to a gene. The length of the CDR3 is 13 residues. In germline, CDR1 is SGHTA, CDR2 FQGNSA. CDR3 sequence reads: CASSRQGSDTQYF. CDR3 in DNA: TGTGCCAGCAGCCGACAGGGGTCCGATACGCAGTATTTT.

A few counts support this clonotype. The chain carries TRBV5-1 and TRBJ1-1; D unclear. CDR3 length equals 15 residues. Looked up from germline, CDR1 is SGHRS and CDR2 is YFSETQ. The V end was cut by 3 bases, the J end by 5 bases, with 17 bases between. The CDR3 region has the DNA TGCGCCAGCAGCTCCAAGGCAGGAGGAGGGACTGAAGCTTTCTTT. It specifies CASSSKAGGGTEAFF.

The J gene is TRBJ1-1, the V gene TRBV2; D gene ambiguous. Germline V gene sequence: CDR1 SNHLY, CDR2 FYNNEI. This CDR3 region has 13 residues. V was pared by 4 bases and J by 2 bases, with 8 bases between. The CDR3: CASSGNYNTEAFF. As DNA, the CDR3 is TGTGCCAGCAGTGGGAACTACAACACTGAAGCTTTCTTT.

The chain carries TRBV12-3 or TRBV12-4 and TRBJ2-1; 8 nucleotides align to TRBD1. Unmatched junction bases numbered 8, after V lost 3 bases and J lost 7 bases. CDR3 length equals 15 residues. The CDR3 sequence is CASSFARGLLNEQFF. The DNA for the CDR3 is TGTGCCAGCAGTTTTGCCAGGGGGCTTTTGAATGAGCAGTTCTTC.

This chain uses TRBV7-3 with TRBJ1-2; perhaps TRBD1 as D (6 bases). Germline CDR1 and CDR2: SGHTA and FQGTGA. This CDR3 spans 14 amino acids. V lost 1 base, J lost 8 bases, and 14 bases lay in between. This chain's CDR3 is CASSLNQGQRGYTF. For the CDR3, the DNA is TGTGCCAGCAGCTTAAATCAAGGACAGAGGGGCTACACCTTC. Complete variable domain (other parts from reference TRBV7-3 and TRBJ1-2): GAGVSQTPSNKVTEKGKYVELRCDPISGHTALYWYRQSLGQGPEFLIYFQGTGAADDSGLPNDRFFAVRPEGSVSTLKIQRTERGDSAVYLCASSLNQGQRGYTFGSGTRLTVV.

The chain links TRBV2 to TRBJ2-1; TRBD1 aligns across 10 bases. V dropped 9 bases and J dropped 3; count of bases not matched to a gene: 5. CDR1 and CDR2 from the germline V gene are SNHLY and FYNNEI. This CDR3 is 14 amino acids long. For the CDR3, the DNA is TGTGCCAGAACCGGGACAGGGGTCTACAATGAGCAGTTCTTC. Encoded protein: CARTGTGVYNEQFF. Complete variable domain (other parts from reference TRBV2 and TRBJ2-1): EPEVTQTPSHQVTQMGQEVILRCVPISNHLYFYWYRQILGQKVEFLVSFYNNEISEKSEIFDDQFSVERPDGSNFTLKIRSTKLEDSAMYFCARTGTGVYNEQFFGPGTRLTVL.

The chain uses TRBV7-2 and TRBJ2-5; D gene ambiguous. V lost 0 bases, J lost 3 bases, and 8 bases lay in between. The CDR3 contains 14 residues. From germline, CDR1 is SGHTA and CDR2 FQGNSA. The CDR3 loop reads CASSLAPTEETQYF. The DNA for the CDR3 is TGTGCCAGCAGCTTAGCACCGACGGAAGAGACCCAGTACTTC.

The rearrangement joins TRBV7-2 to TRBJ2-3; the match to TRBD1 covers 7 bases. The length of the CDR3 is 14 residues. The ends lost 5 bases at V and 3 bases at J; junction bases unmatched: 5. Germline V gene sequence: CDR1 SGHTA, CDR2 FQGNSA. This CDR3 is CASSETGKTDTQYF. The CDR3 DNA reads TGTGCCAGCAGCGAGACAGGGAAGACAGATACGCAGTATTTT.